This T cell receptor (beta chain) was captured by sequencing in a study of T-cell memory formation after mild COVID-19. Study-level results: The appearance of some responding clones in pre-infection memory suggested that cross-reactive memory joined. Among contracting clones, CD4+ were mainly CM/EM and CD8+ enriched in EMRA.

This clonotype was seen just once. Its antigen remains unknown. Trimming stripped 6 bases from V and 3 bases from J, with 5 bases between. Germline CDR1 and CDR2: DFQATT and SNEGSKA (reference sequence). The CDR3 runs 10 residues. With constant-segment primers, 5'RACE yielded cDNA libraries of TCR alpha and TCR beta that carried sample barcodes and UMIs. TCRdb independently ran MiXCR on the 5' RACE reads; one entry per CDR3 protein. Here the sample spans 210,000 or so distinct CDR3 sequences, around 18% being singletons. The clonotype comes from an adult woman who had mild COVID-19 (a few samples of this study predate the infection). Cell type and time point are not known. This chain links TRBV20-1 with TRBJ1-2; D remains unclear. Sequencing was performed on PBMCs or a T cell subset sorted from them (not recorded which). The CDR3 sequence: CSASDYGYTF. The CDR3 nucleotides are TGCAGTGCGTCAGACTATGGCTACACCTTC.